The rows below give T cell receptor beta chains drawn from one sample of a study of lymphopenia after photon versus proton radiotherapy. The repertoire was sequenced with immunoSEQ multiplex PCR; TCRdb's copy has only in-frame clones and lacks some. This sample has around 13,000 clones; about four fifths occur once, and the top ten carry about 26%. Here the sequenced sample was peripheral blood, taken from a patient treated with photon-based radiotherapy. Source of these receptors: a man aged 50-60 years with gastric cancer. Both conserved end residues are part of each CDR3. Fields, in order: CDR3 length, V gene, CDR3 protein.

13	TRBV27	CASSPPWVNEQFF
13	TRBV25-1	CASTEDSSYEQYF
16	TRBV27	CASSWSPGTVKGGYTF
13	TRBV2	CASCEDMNTEAFF
16	TRBV7-2	CASSLQRGLSTDTQYF
19	TRBV18	CASSPSTGGFSYPNEKLFF
15	TRBV7-8	CASSPLSGVNNEQFF
18	TRBV11-2	CASSLVGTGGAANYGYTF
18	TRBV19	CASSMGPKNYISYNEQFF
13	TRBV29-1	CSVEIGNNQPQHF
13	TRBV5-1	CATGLMGPGELFF
16	TRBV4-1	CASSQVEGVSSYEQYF
12	TRBV6-1	CASSELFGNKFF
13	TRBV29-1	CSVPGVNTGELFF
16	TRBV5-6	CASIPDPKESTDTQYF
13	TRBV18	CASSLQGSHEQYF
16	TRBV7-6	CASSTRGTGITGELFF
12	TRBV5-1	CASSFSTDTQYF
15	TRBV4-3	CASSQDRGAKGEAFF
12	TRBV6-6	CASSPRWDEQFF
13	TRBV7-9	CASSLLDEDIQYF
17	TRBV19	CASTQDRGLRGTGELFF
15	TRBV5-1	CASSKTGYREETQYF
13	TRBV5-1	CASSLEGGITQYF
14	TRBV5-8	CASSSNRVEEKLFF
13	TRBV27	CASRGSYNSPLHF
12	TRBV5-8	CASSLVGFEAFF
15	TRBV19	CASSMDQGWGQPQHF
13	TRBV5-6	CASSYQAIQPQHF